This T cell receptor (beta chain) was captured in a study of T cell responses to AZD1222 COVID-19 vaccine. Trimming removed 3 bases at V and 10 bases at J, with 6 bases between. This CDR3 comprises 9 residues. Germline lookup yields CDR1 SQVTM and CDR2 ANQGSEA. Sequencing used immunoSEQ multiplex PCR; TCRdb keeps in-frame clones, though not all of them. The table has roughly 110,000 clones, 90% seen once; the top ten hold 8%. This receptor was obtained from an adult who received the AZD1222 COVID-19 vaccine. Sequences were derived from peripheral blood, sampled 28 days after the second AZD1222 dose. The V and J genes are TRBV29-1 and TRBJ1-1, with D unclear. The CDR3 DNA is TGCAGCGTTGAGTCCGGAGCTTTCTTT. Protein product: CSVESGAFF.